This TCR beta chain came from a study of cytomegalovirus exposure and HLA in healthy donors. This clone was seen a handful of times. Other DNA sequences in this specimen translate into the identical CDR3. The CDR3 is 13 amino acids. Germline V gives CDR1 SGHTA, CDR2 FQGNSA. V was pared by 1 base and J by 5 bases, with 1 base of the junction left unmatched. The PCR ran on 60 Vbeta and 13 Jbeta primers. Produced via immunoSEQ multiplex PCR; TCRdb's table is partial and in-frame only. The table has under 200,000 clones, roughly 80% seen once. J is TRBJ2-5 and V is TRBV7-2; 7 positions match TRBD2. The source material was PBMCs. This receptor was taken from a man between 40 and 49 years old in good health and CMV-seropositive. CDR3 sequence: CASSLGGGETQYF. The CDR3, as DNA: TGTGCCAGCAGCTTAGGGGGAGGGGAGACCCAGTACTTC.